This TCR beta chain was sequenced during a study of blood T cell repertoires in COVID-19. Whole-study context: Both acute and convalescent COVID-19 samples were obtained from the United States, Italy and Spain.

This CDR3 is 15 amino acids long. Germline lookup yields CDR1 SGHRS and CDR2 YFSETQ. V was shortened by 5 bases and J by 4 bases, with 18 bases between the two germline ends. Original analysis: Amplification of reference gene primers provided the estimated nucleated cell counts. Repertoires were generated with immunoSEQ multiplex PCR, while TCRdb's copy carries only in-frame clones and drops some. D and trimming were read from the DNA, whereas the V and J calls and clone size are those reported in that table. The table lists hundreds of thousands of clones, about 85% of them singletons. Study members were between 18 and 89 years old and lived in 24 US regions.

The receptor was derived from a woman aged 45-65 years who had recovered from COVID-19. The J gene is TRBJ1-2, the V gene TRBV5-1, with D perhaps TRBD1 (6 bases). Sequencing input: PBMCs or T cells enriched from blood (not recorded which). The CDR3 nucleotides are TGCGCCAGCAGACAGGCCTCACAGGGCCCCTATGGCTACACCTTC. Translated, it gives CASRQASQGPYGYTF.